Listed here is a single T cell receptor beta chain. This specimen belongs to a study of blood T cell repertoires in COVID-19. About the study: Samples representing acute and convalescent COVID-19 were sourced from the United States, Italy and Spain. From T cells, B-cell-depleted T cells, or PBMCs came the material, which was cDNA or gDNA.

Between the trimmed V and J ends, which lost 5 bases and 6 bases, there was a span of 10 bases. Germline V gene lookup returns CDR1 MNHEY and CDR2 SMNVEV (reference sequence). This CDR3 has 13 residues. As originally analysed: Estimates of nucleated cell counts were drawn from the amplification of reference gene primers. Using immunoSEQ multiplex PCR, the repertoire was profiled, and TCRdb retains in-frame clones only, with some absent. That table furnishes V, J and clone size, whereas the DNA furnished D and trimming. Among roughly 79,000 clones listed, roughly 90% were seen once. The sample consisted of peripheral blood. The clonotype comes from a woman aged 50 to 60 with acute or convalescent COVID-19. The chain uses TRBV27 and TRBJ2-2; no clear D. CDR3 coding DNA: TGTGCCAGCAGTCCCCTAGGTGCCGGGGAGCTGTTTTTT. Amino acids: CASSPLGAGELFF.